This paragraph reports one T cell receptor beta chain. Antigen specificity is unknown. Purity above 95% was achieved in all sorted populations. This specimen comes from a study of beta chain features in type 1 diabetes. Study details: Patients were similar to healthy donors in age and gender (as well as in cell yields).

Since all of the isolated RNA was reverse transcribed, expressed TCRB transcripts were what got sequenced. Clones were read by immunoSEQ multiplex PCR, and TCRdb kept only the in-frame ones, dropping some. The sample lists roughly 120,000 clones; about two fifths were seen once. This CDR3 comprises 15 residues. The germline V gene has CDR1 MDHEN and CDR2 SYDVKM. Notes on the study in general: Compared to healthy donors, patients appeared to have naive, central memory and Treg TCRB repertoires that were more alike.

The sequence came from a woman in her late teens or twenties in good health. The sample was stem cell memory CD4+ T cells from blood. This chain connects TRBV28 to TRBJ2-5, with 7 bases identical to TRBD2. TRBJ2-7 matches the DNA end more closely, so the J call is doubtful. The CDR3 sequence is CASSPHVAGAYEQYF. The CDR3 nucleotides are TGTGCCAGCAGTCCCCACGTCGCGGGGGCCTACGAGCAGTACTTC.